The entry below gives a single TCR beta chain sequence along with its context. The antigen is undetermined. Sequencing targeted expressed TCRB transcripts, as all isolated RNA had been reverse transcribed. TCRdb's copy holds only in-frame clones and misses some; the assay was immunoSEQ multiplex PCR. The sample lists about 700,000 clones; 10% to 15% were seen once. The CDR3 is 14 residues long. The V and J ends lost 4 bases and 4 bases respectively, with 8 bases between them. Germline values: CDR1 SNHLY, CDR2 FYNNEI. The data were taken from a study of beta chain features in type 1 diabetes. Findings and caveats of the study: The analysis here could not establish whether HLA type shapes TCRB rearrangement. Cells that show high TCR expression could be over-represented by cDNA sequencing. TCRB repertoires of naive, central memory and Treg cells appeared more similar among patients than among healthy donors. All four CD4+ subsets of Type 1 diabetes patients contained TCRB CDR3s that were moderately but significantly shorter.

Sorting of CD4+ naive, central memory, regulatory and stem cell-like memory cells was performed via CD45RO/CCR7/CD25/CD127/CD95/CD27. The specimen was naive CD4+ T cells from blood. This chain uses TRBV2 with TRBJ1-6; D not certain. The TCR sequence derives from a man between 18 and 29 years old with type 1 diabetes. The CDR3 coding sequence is TGTGCCAGCAGTGTTCTCAATTATAATTCACCCCTCCACTTT. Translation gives CASSVLNYNSPLHF.